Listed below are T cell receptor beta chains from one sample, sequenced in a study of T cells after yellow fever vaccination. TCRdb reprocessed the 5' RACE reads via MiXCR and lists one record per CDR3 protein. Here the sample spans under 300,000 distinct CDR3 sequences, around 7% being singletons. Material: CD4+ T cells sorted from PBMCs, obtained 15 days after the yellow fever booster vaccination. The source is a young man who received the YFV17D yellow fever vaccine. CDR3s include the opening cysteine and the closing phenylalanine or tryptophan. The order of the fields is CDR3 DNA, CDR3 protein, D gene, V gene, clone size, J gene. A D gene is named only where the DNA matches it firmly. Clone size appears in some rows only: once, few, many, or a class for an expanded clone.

TGTGCCAGCAGCTTAAAGGTATGGAACACTGAAGCTTTCTTT | CASSLKVWNTEAFF | - | TRBV11-2 | few | TRBJ1-1
TGTGCCAGCAGTAAGCGGGAGGGTGCCTACGAGCAGTACTTC | CASSKREGAYEQYF | TRBD2 | TRBV6-1 | - | TRBJ2-7
TGCAGTGCTAGGAGAGTTCCCGGGGCAGGGCCCTACGAGCAGTACTTC | CSARRVPGAGPYEQYF | - | TRBV20-1 | - | TRBJ2-7
TGCAGTGCTAGACCTGGGACAGCTCCTTATGGCTACACCTTC | CSARPGTAPYGYTF | TRBD1 | TRBV20-1 | few | TRBJ1-2
TGTGCCAGCAACTCACGGATAGGGAGAGGGGAGACCCAGTACTTC | CASNSRIGRGETQYF | - | TRBV12-3/TRBV12-4 | - | TRBJ2-5
TGTGCCAGCAGCTTAGCCCCCCTAGCGGGAGGGGATACGCAGTATTTT | CASSLAPLAGGDTQYF | TRBD2 | TRBV11-3 | few | TRBJ2-3
TGTGCCAGCAGTTTACAATCGGATACGCAGTATTTT | CASSLQSDTQYF | - | TRBV7-3 | few | TRBJ2-3
TGTGCCAGCAGTTCTGGACAGCGGAGGGGCTACACCTTC | CASSSGQRRGYTF | - | TRBV6-5 | - | TRBJ1-2
TGTGCCATCAGTGCCGGGACTAGCAATGAGCAGTTCTTC | CAISAGTSNEQFF | TRBD2 | TRBV10-3 | many | TRBJ2-1
TGTGCCACCCAACTAGCGGAGGACTACGAGCAGTACTTC | CATQLAEDYEQYF | TRBD2 | TRBV12-3/TRBV12-4 | few | TRBJ2-7
TGTGCCAGCAGCTTGGAAGGGGTCAGTACCTACGAGCAGTACTTC | CASSLEGVSTYEQYF | - | TRBV5-5 | many | TRBJ2-7